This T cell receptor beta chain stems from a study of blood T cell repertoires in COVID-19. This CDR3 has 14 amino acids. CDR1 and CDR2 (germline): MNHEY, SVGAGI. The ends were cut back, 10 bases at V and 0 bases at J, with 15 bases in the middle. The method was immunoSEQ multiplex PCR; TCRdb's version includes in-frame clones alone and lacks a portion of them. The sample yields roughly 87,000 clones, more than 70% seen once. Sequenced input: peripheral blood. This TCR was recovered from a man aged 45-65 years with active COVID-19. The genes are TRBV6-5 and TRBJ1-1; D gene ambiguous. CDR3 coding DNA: TGTGCCACTCTCGGCAGAGGAATGAACACTGAAGCTTTCTTT. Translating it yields CATLGRGMNTEAFF.